The clone carrying this T cell receptor (beta chain) showed up just a few times. The antigen remains unidentified. TCRdb reprocessed the 5' RACE reads with MiXCR, giving one entry per CDR3 protein. The table shows more than 20,000 distinct CDR3 sequences, with 10% to 15% occurring only once. The sample is drawn from a study of CD8 T cells in ankylosing spondylitis. Study findings and constraints: Seemingly characteristic of ankylosing spondylitis blood was a TCR beta motif consisting of under 10 highly homologous variants. Disease-linked clones were reportedly significantly enriched in matched ankylosing spondylitis synovial fluid. Clones linked with disease were CD8+ and fairly uncommon in the peripheral blood.

The sample comprised blood. This clonotype was sampled from a male donor with ankylosing spondylitis or in good health (not recorded which).

The CDR3 sequence: CASSYYLGGETQYF. The CDR3 DNA reads TGTGCCAGCAGCTATTATTTGGGGGGAGAGACCCAGTACTTC. The chain has TRBV7-9 and TRBJ2-5, with D tentatively TRBD2 (6 bases). The CDR3 is 14 amino acids. V was shortened by 4 bases and J by 4 bases, with 13 bases between the two germline ends. The germline gives CDR1 SEHNR, CDR2 FQNEAQ (reference sequence).